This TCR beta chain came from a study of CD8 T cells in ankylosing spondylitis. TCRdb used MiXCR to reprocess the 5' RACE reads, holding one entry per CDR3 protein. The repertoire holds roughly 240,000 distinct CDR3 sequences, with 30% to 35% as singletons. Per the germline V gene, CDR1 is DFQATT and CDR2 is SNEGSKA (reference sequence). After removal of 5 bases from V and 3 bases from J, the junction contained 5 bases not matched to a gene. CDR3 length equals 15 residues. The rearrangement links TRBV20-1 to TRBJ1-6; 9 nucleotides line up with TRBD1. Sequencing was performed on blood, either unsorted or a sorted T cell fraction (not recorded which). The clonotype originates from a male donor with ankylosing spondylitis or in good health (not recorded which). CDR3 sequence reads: CSAPRQGDYNSPLHF. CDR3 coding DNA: TGCAGTGCTCCTAGACAGGGGGACTATAATTCACCCCTCCACTTT.